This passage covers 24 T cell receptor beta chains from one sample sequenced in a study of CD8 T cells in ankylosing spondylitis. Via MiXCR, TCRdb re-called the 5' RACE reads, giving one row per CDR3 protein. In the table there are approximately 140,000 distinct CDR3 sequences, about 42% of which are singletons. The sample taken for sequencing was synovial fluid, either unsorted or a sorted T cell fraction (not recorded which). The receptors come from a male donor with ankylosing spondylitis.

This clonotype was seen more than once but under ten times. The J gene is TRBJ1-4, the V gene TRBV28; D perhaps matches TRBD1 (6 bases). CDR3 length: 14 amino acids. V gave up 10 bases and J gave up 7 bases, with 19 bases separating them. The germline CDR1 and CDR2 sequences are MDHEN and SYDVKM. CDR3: CATQNHLRGEKLFF. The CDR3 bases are TGTGCCACCCAGAACCACCTCAGGGGTGAAAAACTGTTTTTT.

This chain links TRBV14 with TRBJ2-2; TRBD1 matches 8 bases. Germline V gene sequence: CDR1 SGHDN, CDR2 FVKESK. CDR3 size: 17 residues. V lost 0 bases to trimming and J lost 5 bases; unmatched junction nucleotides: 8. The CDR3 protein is CASSQDTGTGRTGELFF. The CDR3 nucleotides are TGTGCCAGCAGCCAAGACACCGGGACAGGAAGGACCGGGGAGCTGTTTTTT.

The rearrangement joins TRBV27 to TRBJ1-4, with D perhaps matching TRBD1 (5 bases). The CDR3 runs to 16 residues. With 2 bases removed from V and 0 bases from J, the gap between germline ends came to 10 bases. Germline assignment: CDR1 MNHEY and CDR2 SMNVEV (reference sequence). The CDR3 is CASSLVRGATNEKLFF. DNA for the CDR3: TGTGCCAGCAGTTTAGTCCGGGGCGCAACTAATGAAAAACTGTTTTTT.

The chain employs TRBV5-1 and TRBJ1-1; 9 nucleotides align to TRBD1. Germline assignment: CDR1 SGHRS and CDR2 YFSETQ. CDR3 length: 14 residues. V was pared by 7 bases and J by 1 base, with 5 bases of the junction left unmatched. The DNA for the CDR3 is TGCGCCAGCGGAATGGGACAGGGGAACACTGAAGCTTTCTTT. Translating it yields CASGMGQGNTEAFF.

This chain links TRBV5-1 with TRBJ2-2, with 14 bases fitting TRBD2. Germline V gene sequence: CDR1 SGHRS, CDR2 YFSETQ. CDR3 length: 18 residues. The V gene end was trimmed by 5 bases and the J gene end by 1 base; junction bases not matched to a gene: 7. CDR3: CASSSTSGRAQNTGELFF. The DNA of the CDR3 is TGCGCCAGCAGTTCGACTAGCGGGAGGGCCCAGAACACCGGGGAGCTGTTTTTT. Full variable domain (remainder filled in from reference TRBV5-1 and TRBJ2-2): KAGVTQTPRYLIKTRGQQVTLSCSPISGHRSVSWYQQTPGQGLQFLFEYFSETQRNKGNFPGRFSGRQFSNSRSEMNVSTLELGDSALYLCASSSTSGRAQNTGELFFGEGSRLTVL.

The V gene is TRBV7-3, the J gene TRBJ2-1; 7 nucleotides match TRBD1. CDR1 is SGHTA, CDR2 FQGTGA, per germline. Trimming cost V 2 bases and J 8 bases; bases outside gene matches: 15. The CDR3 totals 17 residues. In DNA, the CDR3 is TGTGCCAGCAGCTTAGCCCCATATCGACAGGGTACCGATGAGCAGTTCTTC. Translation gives CASSLAPYRQGTDEQFF.

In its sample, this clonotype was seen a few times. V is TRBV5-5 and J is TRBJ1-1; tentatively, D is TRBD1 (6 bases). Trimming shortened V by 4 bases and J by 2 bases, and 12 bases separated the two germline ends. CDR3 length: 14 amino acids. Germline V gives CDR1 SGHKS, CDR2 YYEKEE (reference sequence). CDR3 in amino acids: CASSHGQFNTEAFF. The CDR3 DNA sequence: TGTGCCAGCAGCCACGGACAGTTTAACACTGAAGCTTTCTTT.

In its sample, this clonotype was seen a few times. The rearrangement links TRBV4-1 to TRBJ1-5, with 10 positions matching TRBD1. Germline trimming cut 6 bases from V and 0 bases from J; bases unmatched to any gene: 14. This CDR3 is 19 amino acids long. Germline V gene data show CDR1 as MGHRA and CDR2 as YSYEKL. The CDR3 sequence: CASSPSLWTGGYSNQPQHF. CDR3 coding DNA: TGCGCCAGCAGTCCATCCCTCTGGACAGGGGGTTATAGCAATCAGCCCCAGCATTTT.

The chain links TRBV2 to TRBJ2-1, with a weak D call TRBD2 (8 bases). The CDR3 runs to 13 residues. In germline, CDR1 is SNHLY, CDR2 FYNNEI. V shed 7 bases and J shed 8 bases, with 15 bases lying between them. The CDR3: CASIGGGGYEQFF. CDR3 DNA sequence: TGTGCCAGCATAGGGGGCGGGGGGTATGAGCAGTTCTTC.

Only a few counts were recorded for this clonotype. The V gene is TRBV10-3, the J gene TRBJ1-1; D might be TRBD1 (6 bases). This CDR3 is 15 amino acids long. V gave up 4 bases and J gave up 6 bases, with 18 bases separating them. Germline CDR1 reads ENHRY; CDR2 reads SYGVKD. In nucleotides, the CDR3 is TGTGCCATCAGTGTCCTCAGGGGATCTAGGGCTGAAGCTTTCTTT. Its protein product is CAISVLRGSRAEAFF.

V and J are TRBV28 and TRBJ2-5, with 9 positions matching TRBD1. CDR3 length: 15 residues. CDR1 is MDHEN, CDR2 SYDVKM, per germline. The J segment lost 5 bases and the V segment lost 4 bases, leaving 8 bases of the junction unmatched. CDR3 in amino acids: CASSSGQGLGETQYF. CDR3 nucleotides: TGTGCCAGCAGTTCGGGACAGGGATTAGGGGAGACCCAGTACTTC.

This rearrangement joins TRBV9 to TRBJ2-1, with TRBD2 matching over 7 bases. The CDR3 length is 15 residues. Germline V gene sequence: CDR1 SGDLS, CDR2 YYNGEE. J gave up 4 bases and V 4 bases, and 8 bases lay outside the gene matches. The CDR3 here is CASSPPPGGYNEQFF. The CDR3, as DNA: TGTGCCAGCAGCCCCCCTCCGGGGGGATACAATGAGCAGTTCTTC.

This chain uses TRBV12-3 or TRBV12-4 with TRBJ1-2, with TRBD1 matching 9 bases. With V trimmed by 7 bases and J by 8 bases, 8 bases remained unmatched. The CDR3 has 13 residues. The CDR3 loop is CASTSDRGRGYTF. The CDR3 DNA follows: TGTGCCAGCACCTCGGACAGGGGACGCGGCTACACCTTC.

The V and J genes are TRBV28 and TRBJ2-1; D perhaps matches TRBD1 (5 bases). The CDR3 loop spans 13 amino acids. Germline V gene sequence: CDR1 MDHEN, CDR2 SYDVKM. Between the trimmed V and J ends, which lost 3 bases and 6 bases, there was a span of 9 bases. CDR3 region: CASSFGQGNEQFF. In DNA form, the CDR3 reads TGTGCCAGCAGTTTCGGTCAGGGCAATGAGCAGTTCTTC.

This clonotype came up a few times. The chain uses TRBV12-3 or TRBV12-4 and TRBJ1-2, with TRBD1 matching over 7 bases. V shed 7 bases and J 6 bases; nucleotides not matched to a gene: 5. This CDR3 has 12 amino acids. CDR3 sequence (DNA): TGTGCCAGCATCGACAGGGAGAATGGCTACACCTTC. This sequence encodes CASIDRENGYTF.

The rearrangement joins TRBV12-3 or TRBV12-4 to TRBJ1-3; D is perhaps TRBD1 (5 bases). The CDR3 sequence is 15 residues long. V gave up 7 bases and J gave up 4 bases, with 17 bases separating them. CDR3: CASTLLGVKGNTIYF. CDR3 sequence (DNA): TGTGCCAGCACCCTACTAGGGGTAAAGGGAAACACCATATATTTT.

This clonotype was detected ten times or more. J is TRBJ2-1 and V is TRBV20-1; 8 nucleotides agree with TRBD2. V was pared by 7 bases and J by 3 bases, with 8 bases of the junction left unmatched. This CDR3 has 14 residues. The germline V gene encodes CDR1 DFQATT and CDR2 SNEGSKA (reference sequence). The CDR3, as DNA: TGCAGTGTCCCGGGGACTAGAGACTACAATGAGCAGTTCTTC. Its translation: CSVPGTRDYNEQFF.

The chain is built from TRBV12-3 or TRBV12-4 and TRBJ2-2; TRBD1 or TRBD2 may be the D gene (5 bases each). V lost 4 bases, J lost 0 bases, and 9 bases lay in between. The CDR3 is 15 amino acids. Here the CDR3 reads CASSWDGTNTGELFF. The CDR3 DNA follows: TGTGCCAGCAGTTGGGACGGAACGAACACCGGGGAGCTGTTTTTT.

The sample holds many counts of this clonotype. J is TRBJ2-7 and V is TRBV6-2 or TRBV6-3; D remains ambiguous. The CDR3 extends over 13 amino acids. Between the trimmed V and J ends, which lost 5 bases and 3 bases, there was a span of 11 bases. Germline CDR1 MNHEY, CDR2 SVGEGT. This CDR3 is CASSHTELYEQYF. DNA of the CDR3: TGTGCCAGCAGTCATACAGAACTCTACGAGCAGTACTTC.

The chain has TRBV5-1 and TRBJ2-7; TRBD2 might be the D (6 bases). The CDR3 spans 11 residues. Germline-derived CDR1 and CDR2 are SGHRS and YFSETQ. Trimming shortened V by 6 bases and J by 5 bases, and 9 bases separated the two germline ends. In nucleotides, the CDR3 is TGCGCCAGCACCGGGGGTCACGAGCAGTACTTC. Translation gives CASTGGHEQYF.

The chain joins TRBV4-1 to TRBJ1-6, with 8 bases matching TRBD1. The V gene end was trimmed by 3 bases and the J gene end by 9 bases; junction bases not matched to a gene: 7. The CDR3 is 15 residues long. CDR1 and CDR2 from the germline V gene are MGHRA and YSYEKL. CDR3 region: CASSHFRGQVSPLHF. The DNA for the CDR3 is TGCGCCAGCAGCCACTTCAGGGGGCAGGTTTCACCCCTCCACTTT.

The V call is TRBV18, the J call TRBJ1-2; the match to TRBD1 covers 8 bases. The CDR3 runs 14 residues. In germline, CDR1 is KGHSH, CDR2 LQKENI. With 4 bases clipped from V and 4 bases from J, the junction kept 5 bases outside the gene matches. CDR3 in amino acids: CASSQYTGGYGYTF. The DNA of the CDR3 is TGTGCCAGCTCACAATACACAGGGGGCTATGGCTACACCTTC. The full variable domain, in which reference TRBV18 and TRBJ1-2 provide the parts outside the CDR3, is NAGVMQNPRHLVRRRGQEARLRCSPMKGHSHVYWYRQLPEEGLKFMVYLQKENIIDESGMPKERFSAEFPKEGPSILRIQQVVRGDSAAYFCASSQYTGGYGYTFGSGTRLTVV.

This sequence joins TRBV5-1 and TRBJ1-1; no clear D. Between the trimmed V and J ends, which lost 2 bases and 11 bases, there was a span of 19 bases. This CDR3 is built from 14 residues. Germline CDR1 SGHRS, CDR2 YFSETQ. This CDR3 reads CASSFFPPLRVAFF. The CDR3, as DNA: TGCGCCAGCAGCTTTTTTCCCCCGTTGCGTGTGGCTTTCTTT.

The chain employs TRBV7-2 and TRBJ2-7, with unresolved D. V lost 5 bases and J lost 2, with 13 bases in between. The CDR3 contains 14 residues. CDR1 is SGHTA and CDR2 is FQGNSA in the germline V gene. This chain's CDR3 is CASSAYSLTYEQYF. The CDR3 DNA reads TGTGCCAGCAGCGCCTACAGTCTGACCTACGAGCAGTACTTC.